These 31 T cell receptor beta chains were all obtained from the same sample, sequenced in a study of human thymus T cells. Repertoires were generated with immunoSEQ multiplex PCR, while TCRdb's copy carries only in-frame clones and drops some. The sample has 40,000 to 45,000 clones; 94% are singletons. The specimen was blood. The receptors derive from a boy younger than two with a congenital heart defect but otherwise immunologically healthy.

In DNA, the CDR3 is TGTGCCAGCAGTTTTCGTGGGAGACTAGCGGGGGACACCGGGGAGCTGTTTTTT. It is translated as CASSFRGRLAGDTGELFF. The rearrangement links TRBV27 to TRBJ2-2; 12 bases agree with TRBD2. The germline CDR1 and CDR2 sequences are MNHEY and SMNVEV (reference sequence). V was clipped by 3 bases and J by 3 bases; unmatched bases: 8. The CDR3 totals 18 residues.

This chain links TRBV10-3 with TRBJ1-2; D is undetermined. This CDR3 region has 16 residues. V gave up 3 bases and J gave up 5 bases, with 19 bases separating them. Germline values: CDR1 ENHRY, CDR2 SYGVKD. The CDR3 region is CAISDPAGGQLYGYTF. CDR3 coding DNA: TGTGCCATCAGTGACCCGGCGGGAGGCCAACTTTATGGCTACACCTTC.

V and J are TRBV7-9 and TRBJ1-2, with D hard to call. V lost 2 bases, J lost 6 bases, and 10 bases lay in between. The CDR3 covers 13 residues. The germline V gene has CDR1 SEHNR and CDR2 FQNEAQ (reference sequence). CDR3 sequence reads: CASSLRDLNGYTF. The DNA for the CDR3 is TGTGCCAGCAGCTTACGAGATCTTAATGGCTACACCTTC.

The rearrangement uses TRBV18 and TRBJ2-2; D is ambiguous. The V end was cut by 4 bases, the J end by 3 bases, with 3 bases between. CDR3 length: 12 amino acids. CDR1 is KGHSH, CDR2 LQKENI, per germline. CDR3 nucleotides: TGTGCCAGCTCACAGGACACCGGGGAGCTGTTTTTT. It is translated as CASSQDTGELFF. Full variable domain (rest looked up from reference TRBV18 and TRBJ2-2): NAGVMQNPRHLVRRRGQEARLRCSPMKGHSHVYWYRQLPEEGLKFMVYLQKENIIDESGMPKERFSAEFPKEGPSILRIQQVVRGDSAAYFCASSQDTGELFFGEGSRLTVL.

The V gene is TRBV6-1, the J gene TRBJ1-2; TRBD1 is a possible D gene (5 bases). V was clipped by 3 bases and J by 0 bases, with 8 bases between them. Germline assignment: CDR1 MNHNS and CDR2 SASEGT. This CDR3 contains 14 residues. The chain's CDR3 is CASSDRVANYGYTF. The CDR3 nucleotides are TGTGCCAGCAGTGACAGGGTAGCTAACTATGGCTACACCTTC.

The V call is TRBV21-1, the J call TRBJ2-7; the tabulated D call, TRBD1, remains unverified against the DNA. TRBV21-1 is flagged as a pseudogene. The CDR3 extends over 17 amino acids. CDR3 nucleotide sequence: TGTGCCAGCAGCAAAGGCTTGACAGGGCCATCCGGTTACGAGCAGTACTTC. It yields the protein CASSKGLTGPSGYEQYF.

J is TRBJ1-2 and V is TRBV7-3; 8 nucleotides align to TRBD1. Per germline, CDR1 SGHTA and CDR2 FQGTGA. The V and J ends lost 4 bases and 8 bases, in that order; junction bases with no gene match: 6. The CDR3 length is 13 residues. The DNA of the CDR3 is TGTGCCAGCAGCTCGGACAGGGAAGGAGGCTACACCTTC. Its translation: CASSSDREGGYTF.

The CDR3 DNA reads TGTGCCAGCAGCTGGACAGGGGTTAGCAATCAGCCCCAGCATTTT. It yields the protein CASSWTGVSNQPQHF. The chain couples TRBV7-2 to TRBJ1-5; 9 bases line up with TRBD1. Per the germline V gene, CDR1 is SGHTA and CDR2 is FQGNSA. The CDR3 extends over 15 amino acids. The J segment lost 0 bases and the V segment lost 4 bases, leaving 1 base of the junction unmatched.

The chain couples TRBV30 to TRBJ2-7; no clear D. V was cut by 3 bases and J by 2 bases, with 11 bases left in between. Germline V gives CDR1 GTSNPN, CDR2 SVGIG (reference sequence). The CDR3 is 13 residues long. The CDR3 protein is CAWSRLYPYEQYF. CDR3 coding DNA: TGTGCCTGGAGCAGGCTCTATCCCTACGAGCAGTACTTC.

This chain joins TRBV6-5 and TRBJ2-2, with D unresolved. Germline V gene sequence: CDR1 MNHEY, CDR2 SVGAGI. The length of the CDR3 is 13 residues. V lost 7 bases, J lost 4 bases, and 10 bases lay in between. The CDR3 DNA sequence: TGTGCCAGCATTCAGTGGGGCACCGGGGAGCTGTTTTTT. Translation: CASIQWGTGELFF.

The rearrangement uses TRBV4-3 and TRBJ2-3, with TRBD2 matching over 11 bases. The germline V gene has CDR1 LGHNA and CDR2 YSLEER. The J segment lost 3 bases and the V segment lost 3 bases, leaving 2 bases of the junction unmatched. CDR3 length equals 15 residues. In nucleotides, the CDR3 is TGCGCCAGCAGCCAGTCTAGCGGGGGGACAGATACGCAGTATTTT. Amino acid sequence: CASSQSSGGTDTQYF.

This clone came up once. The chain couples TRBV9 to TRBJ2-3; possibly TRBD1 or TRBD2 for D (5 bases each). There are 15 residues in the CDR3. The V and J ends lost 2 bases and 2 bases respectively, with 12 bases between them. Germline CDR1 is SGDLS and CDR2 is YYNGEE. The CDR3 DNA sequence: TGTGCCAGCAGCGTCTGGGGGACCTACACAGATACGCAGTATTTT. Amino acid sequence: CASSVWGTYTDTQYF.

The J gene is TRBJ2-5, the V gene TRBV5-4; 7 nucleotides match TRBD2. J lost 5 bases, V lost 1 base, and 14 bases had no gene match. Germline V CDR1 and CDR2: SGHNT, YYREEE (reference sequence). CDR3 length: 17 residues. The chain's CDR3 is CASSLRWGVLAEETQYF. The DNA for the CDR3 is TGTGCCAGCAGCTTGAGGTGGGGGGTTCTAGCGGAGGAGACCCAGTACTTC.

V usage is TRBV4-2 and J usage is TRBJ2-3, with TRBD2 matching 8 bases. V shed 3 bases, J shed 4 bases, and the junction held 15 bases outside the gene matches. Germline lookup yields CDR1 LGHNA and CDR2 YNFKEQ. This CDR3 comprises 18 residues. CDR3 amino acids: CASSQETGTSEVSDTQYF. In nucleotides, the CDR3 is TGTGCCAGCAGCCAGGAAACCGGGACTAGTGAGGTATCAGATACGCAGTATTTT.

J is TRBJ2-7 and V is TRBV5-1, with D possibly TRBD1 on 5 matching bases. Germline lookup yields CDR1 SGHRS and CDR2 YFSETQ. Trimming removed 0 bases from V and 0 bases from J, with 10 bases in between. This CDR3 comprises 15 residues. The CDR3 sequence is CASSLGQGSSYEQYF. As DNA, the CDR3 is TGCGCCAGCAGCTTGGGGCAGGGAAGCTCCTACGAGCAGTACTTC.

This chain uses TRBV5-1 with TRBJ1-1, with 7 bases lining up with TRBD1. V shed 6 bases and J 0 bases; nucleotides not matched to a gene: 11. This CDR3 region has 16 residues. Germline CDR1 SGHRS, CDR2 YFSETQ. The CDR3 here is CASKQGLYQVNTEAFF. The CDR3 DNA sequence: TGCGCCAGCAAACAGGGGCTATATCAGGTGAACACTGAAGCTTTCTTT.

V is TRBV10-3 and J is TRBJ2-4; D might be TRBD1 or TRBD2, each matching 6 bases. The CDR3 has 16 residues. V shed 10 bases and J shed 2 bases, with 21 bases lying between them. Germline values: CDR1 ENHRY, CDR2 SYGVKD. CDR3 loop: CATSGVAGVTKNIQYF. CDR3 nucleotide sequence: TGTGCCACCTCGGGGGTAGCAGGGGTGACCAAAAACATTCAGTACTTC.

This chain uses TRBV29-1 with TRBJ2-3; D is unresolved. CDR1 SQVTM and CDR2 ANQGSEA come from the germline V gene. V lost 4 bases, J lost 1 base, and 9 bases lay in between. The CDR3 is 13 amino acids. Here the CDR3 DNA reads TGCAGCGTTGGGCACTTACGCACAGATACGCAGTATTTT. Amino acid sequence: CSVGHLRTDTQYF.

The V gene is TRBV5-4, the J gene TRBJ2-1; D gene uncertain. The CDR3 sequence is 14 residues long. V was clipped by 3 bases and J by 4 bases, with 11 bases between them. The germline gives CDR1 SGHNT, CDR2 YYREEE (reference sequence). CDR3 DNA: TGTGCCAGCAGCTCCCGGACCACATACAATGAGCAGTTCTTC. Its translation: CASSSRTTYNEQFF.

The chain links TRBV21-1 to TRBJ2-2. TRBV21-1 is described as a pseudogene. CDR3 length: 15 amino acids. CDR3 protein: CASSKSRSNTGELFF. CDR3 nucleotide sequence: TGTGCCAGCAGCAAATCCCGATCGAACACCGGGGAGCTGTTTTTT.

This sequence joins TRBV6-1 and TRBJ1-5, with D perhaps TRBD1 (5 bases). Germline V gives CDR1 MNHNS, CDR2 SASEGT. The CDR3 has 15 residues. Between the trimmed V and J ends, which lost 6 bases and 7 bases, there was a span of 19 bases. The CDR3 DNA reads TGTGCCAGCAGCGGTGACCATAGGGGCCGGCAGCCCCAGCATTTT. Translated: CASSGDHRGRQPQHF.

The rearrangement links TRBV10-2 to TRBJ2-7; 12 nucleotides line up with TRBD2. The V segment lost 2 bases and the J segment 4 bases; nucleotides outside the gene matches: 9. The CDR3 has 17 amino acids. Germline assignment: CDR1 WSHSY and CDR2 SAAADI. The CDR3: CASSESLAGGRTYEQYF. The DNA for the CDR3 is TGCGCCAGCAGTGAGAGCCTAGCGGGGGGGCGAACTTACGAGCAGTACTTC.

This chain joins TRBV5-6 and TRBJ2-7; TRBD2 is a possible D gene (6 bases). V was cut by 0 bases and J by 6 bases, with 7 bases left in between. There are 12 residues in the CDR3. The germline gives CDR1 SGHDT, CDR2 YYEEEE. CDR3 DNA: TGTGCCAGCAGCTTGGGGCGGGGCGAGCAGTACTTC. It is translated as CASSLGRGEQYF.

The J gene is TRBJ1-5, the V gene TRBV5-6, with 9 bases aligning to TRBD1. The CDR3 contains 17 residues. CDR1 is SGHDT, CDR2 YYEEEE, per germline. Trimming at V came to 1 base and at J to 1 base, leaving 6 bases not matched to a gene. DNA of the CDR3: TGTGCCAGCAGCTTGTTCGGGGGACAGGGAAGCAATCAGCCCCAGCATTTT. It yields the protein CASSLFGGQGSNQPQHF.

The chain carries TRBV12-5 and TRBJ1-5, with D uncertain. The germline CDR1 and CDR2 sequences are LGHNT and FRNRAP. V dropped 3 bases and J dropped 1 base, with 4 bases sitting between them. This CDR3 has 13 amino acids. The CDR3 reads CASGFNSNQPQHF. Here the CDR3 DNA reads TGTGCTAGTGGTTTCAACAGCAATCAGCCCCAGCATTTT.

The chain uses TRBV4-2 and TRBJ2-5; D not resolved. Trimming removed 4 bases at V and 3 bases at J, with 9 bases between. The germline V gene encodes CDR1 LGHNA and CDR2 YNFKEQ. CDR3 length equals 13 residues. CDR3 loop: CASSPWVEETQYF. CDR3 nucleotide sequence: TGTGCCAGCAGCCCCTGGGTAGAAGAGACCCAGTACTTC.

The chain links TRBV27 to TRBJ2-1; 8 positions agree with TRBD1. V was clipped by 4 bases and J by 0 bases; unmatched bases: 8. Germline CDR1 and CDR2: MNHEY and SMNVEV (reference sequence). The CDR3 sequence is 17 residues long. The CDR3 sequence: CASSSGGHSSSYNEQFF. In DNA form, the CDR3 reads TGTGCCAGCAGTTCAGGGGGCCATTCGAGCTCCTACAATGAGCAGTTCTTC.

The chain combines TRBV19 with TRBJ2-2, with TRBD2 identical over 9 bases. Germline V lookup: CDR1 LNHDA, CDR2 SQIVND (reference sequence). The CDR3 loop spans 16 amino acids. Losses at the gene ends were 4 bases for V and 7 bases for J; bases not matched to a gene: 10. CDR3 loop: CASSKTRGGSSGELFF. The CDR3 DNA is TGTGCCAGTAGTAAAACGCGGGGGGGCAGTAGCGGGGAGCTGTTTTTT.

The V call is TRBV4-3, the J call TRBJ2-2, with 8 bases fitting TRBD2. V trimming: 1 base; J trimming: 1 base; junction bases outside the gene matches: 11. The V gene's germline CDR1 is LGHNA and CDR2 YSLEER. The CDR3 loop spans 19 amino acids. CDR3 sequence reads: CASSQVKGSGGLNTGELFF. The CDR3 coding sequence is TGCGCCAGCAGCCAAGTTAAGGGAAGCGGGGGCCTGAACACCGGGGAGCTGTTTTTT.

The chain combines TRBV28 with TRBJ2-5; 8 positions match TRBD2. The V segment lost 5 bases and the J segment 7 bases; nucleotides outside the gene matches: 12. The CDR3 runs to 15 residues. Germline V lookup: CDR1 MDHEN, CDR2 SYDVKM. The CDR3 reads CASSPRGSGEGTQYF. CDR3 DNA sequence: TGTGCCAGCAGTCCCCGGGGTAGCGGGGAAGGGACCCAGTACTTC.

The V and J genes are TRBV28 and TRBJ1-3; 7 nucleotides align to TRBD1. V was pared by 6 bases and J by 3 bases, with 8 bases of the junction left unmatched. The CDR3 extends over 15 amino acids. Germline values: CDR1 MDHEN, CDR2 SYDVKM. The CDR3 protein is CASSPDRELGNTIYF. CDR3 nucleotide sequence: TGTGCCAGCAGCCCCGACAGGGAACTTGGAAACACCATATATTTT.